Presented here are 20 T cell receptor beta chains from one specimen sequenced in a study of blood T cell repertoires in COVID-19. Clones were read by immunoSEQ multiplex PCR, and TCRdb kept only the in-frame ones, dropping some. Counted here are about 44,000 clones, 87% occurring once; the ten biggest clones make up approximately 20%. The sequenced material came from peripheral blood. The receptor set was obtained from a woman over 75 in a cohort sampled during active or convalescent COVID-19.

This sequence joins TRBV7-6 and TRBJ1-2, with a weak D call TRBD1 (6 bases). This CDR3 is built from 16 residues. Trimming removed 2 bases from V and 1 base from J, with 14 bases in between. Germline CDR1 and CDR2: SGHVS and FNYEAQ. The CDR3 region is CASSLLGRGDNYGYTF. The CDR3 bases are TGTGCCAGCAGCTTATTGGGCAGGGGAGATAACTATGGCTACACCTTC.

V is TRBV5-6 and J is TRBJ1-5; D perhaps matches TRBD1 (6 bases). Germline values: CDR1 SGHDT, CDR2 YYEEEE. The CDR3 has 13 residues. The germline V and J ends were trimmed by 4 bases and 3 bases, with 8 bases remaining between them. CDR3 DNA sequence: TGTGCCAGCAGCCGGGACAACAATCAGCCCCAGCATTTT. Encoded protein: CASSRDNNQPQHF. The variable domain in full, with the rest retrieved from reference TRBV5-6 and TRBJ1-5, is DAGVTQSPTHLIKTRGQQVTLRCSPKSGHDTVSWYQQALGQGPQFIFQYYEEEERQRGNFPDRFSGHQFPNYSSELNVNALLLGDSALYLCASSRDNNQPQHFGDGTRLSIL.

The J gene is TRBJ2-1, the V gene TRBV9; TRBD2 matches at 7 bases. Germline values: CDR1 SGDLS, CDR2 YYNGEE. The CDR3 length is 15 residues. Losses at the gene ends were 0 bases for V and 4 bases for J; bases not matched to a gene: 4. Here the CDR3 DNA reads TGTGCCAGCAGCGTAGAGTGGGGAGGGTACAATGAGCAGTTCTTC. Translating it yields CASSVEWGGYNEQFF.

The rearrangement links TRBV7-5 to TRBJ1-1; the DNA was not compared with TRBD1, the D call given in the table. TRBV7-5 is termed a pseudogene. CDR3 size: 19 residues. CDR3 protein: CARSASRDRPPRLNTEAFF. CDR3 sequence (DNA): TGTGCCAGAAGCGCTAGCCGGGACAGACCACCCAGACTCAACACTGAAGCTTTCTTT.

The CDR3 reads CASSPQTGPSGANVLTF. CDR3 in DNA: TGTGCCAGCAGCCCCCAGACAGGGCCATCAGGGGCCAACGTCCTGACTTTC. The chain is built from TRBV5-4 and TRBJ2-6, with 7 nucleotides matching TRBD1. There are 17 residues in the CDR3. Germline trimming cut 4 bases from V and 4 bases from J; bases unmatched to any gene: 11. Per the germline V gene, CDR1 is SGHNT and CDR2 is YYREEE (reference sequence).

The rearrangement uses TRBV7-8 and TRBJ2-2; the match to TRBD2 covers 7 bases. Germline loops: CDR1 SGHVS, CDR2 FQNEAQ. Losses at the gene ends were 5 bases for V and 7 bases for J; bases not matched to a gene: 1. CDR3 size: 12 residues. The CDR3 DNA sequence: TGTGCCAGCAGCCGGACTAGCGGGGAGCTGTTTTTT. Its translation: CASSRTSGELFF.

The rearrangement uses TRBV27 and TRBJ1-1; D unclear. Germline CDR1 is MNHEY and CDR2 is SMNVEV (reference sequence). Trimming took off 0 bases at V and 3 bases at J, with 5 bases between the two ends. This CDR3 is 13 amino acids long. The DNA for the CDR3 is TGTGCCAGCAGTTTATCGGTAGACACTGAAGCTTTCTTT. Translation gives CASSLSVDTEAFF.

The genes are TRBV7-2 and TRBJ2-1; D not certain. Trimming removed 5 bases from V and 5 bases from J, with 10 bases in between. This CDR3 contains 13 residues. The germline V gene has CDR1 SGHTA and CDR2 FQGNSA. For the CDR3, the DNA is TGTGCCAGCAGCGCAGACACCCACAATGAGCAGTTCTTC. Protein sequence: CASSADTHNEQFF.

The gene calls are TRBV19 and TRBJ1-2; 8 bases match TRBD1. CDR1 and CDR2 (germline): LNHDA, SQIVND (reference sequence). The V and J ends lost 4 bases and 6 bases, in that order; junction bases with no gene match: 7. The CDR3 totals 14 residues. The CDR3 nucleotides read TGTGCCAGTAGTACCCCGGGACAGGCCCATGGCTACACCTTC. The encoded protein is CASSTPGQAHGYTF.

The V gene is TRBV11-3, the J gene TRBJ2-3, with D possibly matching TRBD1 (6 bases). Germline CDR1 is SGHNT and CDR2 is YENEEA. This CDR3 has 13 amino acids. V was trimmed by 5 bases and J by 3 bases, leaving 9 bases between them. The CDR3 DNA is TGTGCCAGCAGCCGAACAGGGACAGATACGCAGTATTTT. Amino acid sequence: CASSRTGTDTQYF.

CDR3 sequence reads: CAGRGTSGSYEQYF. In nucleotides, the CDR3 is TGTGCCGGACGGGGGACTAGCGGGAGTTACGAGCAGTACTTC. The chain recombines TRBV2 with TRBJ2-7; TRBD2 agrees at 14 bases. This CDR3 has 14 residues. Per the germline V gene, CDR1 is SNHLY and CDR2 is FYNNEI. J lost 4 bases, V lost 11 bases, and 7 bases had no gene match.

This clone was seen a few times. CDR3 amino acids: CASSQGGATDTQYF. In DNA, the CDR3 is TGTGCCAGCAGCCAAGGGGGCGCCACAGATACGCAGTATTTT. The chain recombines TRBV4-2 with TRBJ2-3, with D possibly TRBD1 on 5 matching bases. Germline V CDR1 and CDR2: LGHNA, YNFKEQ. V lost 1 base and J 2 bases, leaving 7 bases between the germline ends. The CDR3 is 14 residues long.

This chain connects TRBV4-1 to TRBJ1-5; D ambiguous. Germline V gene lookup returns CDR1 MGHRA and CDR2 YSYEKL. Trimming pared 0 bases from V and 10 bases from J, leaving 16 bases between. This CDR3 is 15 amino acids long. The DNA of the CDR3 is TGCGCCAGCAGCCAAGATCAGGCGGACTCTCGACCCCAGCATTTT. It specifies CASSQDQADSRPQHF.

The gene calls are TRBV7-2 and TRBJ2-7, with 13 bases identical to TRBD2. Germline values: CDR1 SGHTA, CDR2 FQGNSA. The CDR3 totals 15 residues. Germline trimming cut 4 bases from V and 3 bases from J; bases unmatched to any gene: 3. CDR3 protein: CASSSRTSGSYEQYF. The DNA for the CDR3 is TGTGCCAGCAGCTCCCGGACTAGCGGGAGCTACGAGCAGTACTTC.

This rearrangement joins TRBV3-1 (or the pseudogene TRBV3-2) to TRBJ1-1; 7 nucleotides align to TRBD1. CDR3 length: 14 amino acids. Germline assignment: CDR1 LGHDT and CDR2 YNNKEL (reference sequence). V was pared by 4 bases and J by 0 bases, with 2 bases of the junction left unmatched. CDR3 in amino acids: CASSRDRMNTEAFF. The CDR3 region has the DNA TGTGCCAGCAGCCGGGACAGAATGAACACTGAAGCTTTCTTT.

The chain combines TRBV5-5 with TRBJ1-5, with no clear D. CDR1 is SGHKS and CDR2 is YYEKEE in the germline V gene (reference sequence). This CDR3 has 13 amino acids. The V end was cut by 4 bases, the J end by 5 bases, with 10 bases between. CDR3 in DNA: TGTGCCAGCAGCCCGGTCACGGATCAGCCCCAGCATTTT. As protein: CASSPVTDQPQHF.

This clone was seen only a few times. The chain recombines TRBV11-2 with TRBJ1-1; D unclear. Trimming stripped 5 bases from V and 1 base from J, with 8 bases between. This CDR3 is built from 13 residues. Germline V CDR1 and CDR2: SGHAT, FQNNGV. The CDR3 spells CASSPDWNTEAFF. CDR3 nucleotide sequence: TGTGCCAGCAGCCCCGACTGGAACACTGAAGCTTTCTTT.

The CDR3 loop is CATPPGYEQYF. CDR3 bases: TGTGCCACCCCCCCGGGCTACGAGCAGTACTTC. The chain employs TRBV6-4 and TRBJ2-7; D not certain. Trimming pared 10 bases from V and 3 bases from J, leaving 10 bases between. In germline, CDR1 is MRHNA, CDR2 SNTAGT. This CDR3 has 11 amino acids.

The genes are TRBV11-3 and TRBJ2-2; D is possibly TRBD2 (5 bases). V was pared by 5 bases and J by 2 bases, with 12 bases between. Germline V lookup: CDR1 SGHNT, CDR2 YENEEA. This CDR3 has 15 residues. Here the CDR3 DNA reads TGTGCCAGCAGCCTGCTAGCAGCTAACACCGGGGAGCTGTTTTTT. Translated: CASSLLAANTGELFF.

Here the CDR3 DNA reads TGTGCCAGCAGGCCCGGGACAGGTGGGTCCGAGCAGTACTTC. The encoded protein is CASRPGTGGSEQYF. The chain carries TRBV7-2 and TRBJ2-7, with 8 bases matching TRBD1. Germline V gives CDR1 SGHTA, CDR2 FQGNSA. V lost 6 bases to trimming and J lost 6 bases; unmatched junction nucleotides: 10. The CDR3 is 14 residues long.